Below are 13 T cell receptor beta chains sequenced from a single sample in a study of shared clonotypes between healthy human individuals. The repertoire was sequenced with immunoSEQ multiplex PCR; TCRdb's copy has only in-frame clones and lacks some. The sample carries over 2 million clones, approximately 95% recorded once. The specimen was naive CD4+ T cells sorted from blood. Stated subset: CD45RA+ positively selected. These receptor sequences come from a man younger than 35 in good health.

CDR3 coding DNA: TGTGCCTGGGTTAGCCGGGACCCCCGTGGCAATGAGCAGTTCTTC. Protein sequence: CAWVSRDPRGNEQFF. The V and J genes are TRBV30 and TRBJ2-1; possibly TRBD1 or TRBD2 for D (5 bases each). The CDR3 spans 15 residues. Trimming stripped 5 bases from V and 6 bases from J, with 20 bases between. The germline CDR1 and CDR2 sequences are GTSNPN and SVGIG (reference sequence).

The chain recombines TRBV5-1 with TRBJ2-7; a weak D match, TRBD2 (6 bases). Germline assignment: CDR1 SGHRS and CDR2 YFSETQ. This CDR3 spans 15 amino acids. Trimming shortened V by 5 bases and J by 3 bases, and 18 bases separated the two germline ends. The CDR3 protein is CASRIREIGGYEQYF. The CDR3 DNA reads TGCGCCAGCAGAATCCGGGAAATCGGGGGCTACGAGCAGTACTTC.

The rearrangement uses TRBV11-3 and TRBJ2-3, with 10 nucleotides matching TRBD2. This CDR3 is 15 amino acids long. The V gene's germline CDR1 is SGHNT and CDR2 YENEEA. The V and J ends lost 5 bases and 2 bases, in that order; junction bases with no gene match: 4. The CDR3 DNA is TGTGCCAGCAGCGTAGCGGGGGGAAACACAGATACGCAGTATTTT. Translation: CASSVAGGNTDTQYF. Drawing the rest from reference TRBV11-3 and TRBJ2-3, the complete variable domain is EAGVVQSPRYKIIEKKQPVAFWCNPISGHNTLYWYLQNLGQGPELLIRYENEEAVDDSQLPKDRFSAERLKGVDSTLKIQPAELGDSAVYLCASSVAGGNTDTQYFGPGTRLTVL.

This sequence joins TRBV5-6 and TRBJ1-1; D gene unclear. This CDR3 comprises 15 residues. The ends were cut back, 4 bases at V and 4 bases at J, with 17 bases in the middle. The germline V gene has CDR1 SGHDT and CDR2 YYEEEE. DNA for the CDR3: TGTGCCAGCAGCCCCACCAAATCAGGCGGCACTGAAGCTTTCTTT. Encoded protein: CASSPTKSGGTEAFF.

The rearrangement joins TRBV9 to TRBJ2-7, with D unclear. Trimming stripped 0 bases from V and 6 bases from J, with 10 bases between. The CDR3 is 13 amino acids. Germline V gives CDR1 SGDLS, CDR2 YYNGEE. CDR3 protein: CASSVGPSAEQYF. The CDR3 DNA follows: TGTGCCAGCAGCGTAGGGCCCTCCGCCGAGCAGTACTTC.

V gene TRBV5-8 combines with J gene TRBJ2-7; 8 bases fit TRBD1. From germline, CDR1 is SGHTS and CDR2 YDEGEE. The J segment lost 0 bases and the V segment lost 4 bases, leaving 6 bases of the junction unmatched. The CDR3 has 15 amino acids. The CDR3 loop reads CASSLDRGSSYEQYF. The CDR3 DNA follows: TGTGCCAGCAGCCTCGACAGGGGCTCCTCCTACGAGCAGTACTTC.

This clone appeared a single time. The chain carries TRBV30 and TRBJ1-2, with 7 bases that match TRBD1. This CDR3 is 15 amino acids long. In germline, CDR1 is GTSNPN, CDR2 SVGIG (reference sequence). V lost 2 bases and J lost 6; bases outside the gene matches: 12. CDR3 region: CAWSPLPGGSNGYTF. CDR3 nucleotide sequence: TGTGCCTGGAGTCCCCTCCCAGGGGGAAGTAATGGCTACACCTTC.

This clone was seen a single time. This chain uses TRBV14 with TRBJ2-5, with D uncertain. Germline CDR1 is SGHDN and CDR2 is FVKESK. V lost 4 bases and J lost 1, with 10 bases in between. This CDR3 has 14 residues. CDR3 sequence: CASSRDRRQETQYF. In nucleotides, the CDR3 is TGTGCCAGCAGCCGCGACCGCCGCCAAGAGACCCAGTACTTC.

CDR3 residues: CASNPNNGGTEAFF. In DNA form, the CDR3 reads TGTGCCAGCAATCCCAACAACGGGGGGACTGAAGCTTTCTTT. The rearrangement links TRBV6-1 to TRBJ1-1; D might be TRBD1 (5 bases). The length of the CDR3 is 14 residues. V lost 7 bases and J lost 5, with 17 bases in between. Per the germline V gene, CDR1 is MNHNS and CDR2 is SASEGT.

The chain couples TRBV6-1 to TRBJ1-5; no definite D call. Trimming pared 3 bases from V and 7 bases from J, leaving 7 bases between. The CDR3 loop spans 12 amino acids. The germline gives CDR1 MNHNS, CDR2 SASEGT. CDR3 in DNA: TGTGCCAGCAGTGATACGCGGCAGCCCCAGCATTTT. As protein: CASSDTRQPQHF.

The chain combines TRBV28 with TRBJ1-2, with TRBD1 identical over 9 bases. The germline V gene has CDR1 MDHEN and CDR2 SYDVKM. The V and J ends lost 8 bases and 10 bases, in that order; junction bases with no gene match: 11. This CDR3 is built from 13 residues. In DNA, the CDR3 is TGTGCCAGCCAATCCCGGGACAGGGCAGACTACACCTTC. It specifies CASQSRDRADYTF.

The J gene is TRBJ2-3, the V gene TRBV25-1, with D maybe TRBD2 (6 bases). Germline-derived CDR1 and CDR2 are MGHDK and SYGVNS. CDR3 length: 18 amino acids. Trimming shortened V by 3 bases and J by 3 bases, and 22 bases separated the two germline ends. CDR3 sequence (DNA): TGTGCCAGCAGTGAGCCTGTGGGTCAGGGCCGGGGGACAGATACGCAGTATTTT. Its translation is CASSEPVGQGRGTDTQYF.

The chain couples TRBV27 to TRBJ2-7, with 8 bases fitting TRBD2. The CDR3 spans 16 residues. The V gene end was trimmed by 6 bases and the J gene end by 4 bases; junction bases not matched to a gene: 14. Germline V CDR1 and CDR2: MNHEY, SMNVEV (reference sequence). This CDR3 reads CASRGGGGTSKYEQYF. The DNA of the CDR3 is TGTGCCAGCAGGGGGGGAGGTGGGACTAGTAAGTACGAGCAGTACTTC.